These 21 T cell receptor beta chains were all obtained from the same sample, sequenced in a study of T cells after yellow fever vaccination. TCRdb reprocessed the 5' RACE reads with MiXCR, giving one entry per CDR3 protein. In the table there are over 100,000 distinct CDR3 sequences, 7.5% to 9.5% of which are singletons. This specimen was CD8+ T cells sorted from PBMCs, taken 45 days after the yellow fever booster vaccination. The receptors stem from a young man who received the YFV17D yellow fever vaccine.

This clonotype showed up many times. The V gene is TRBV20-1, the J gene TRBJ1-6, with D hard to call. Germline assignment: CDR1 DFQATT and CDR2 SNEGSKA (reference sequence). V shed 7 bases and J shed 1 base, with 11 bases lying between them. This CDR3 contains 14 residues. CDR3 amino acids: CSVTGWSYNSPLHF. Here the CDR3 DNA reads TGCAGTGTCACGGGATGGTCCTATAATTCACCCCTCCACTTT.

Points on this clonotype: Compared with germline, one end of the junction differs, possibly owing to a read error. The CDR3 region is CTSSLDNKLFF. The CDR3 region has the DNA TGCACCAGCAGCTTGGATAATAAACTGTTTTTT. V and J are TRBV5-1 and TRBJ1-4, with D unclear. This CDR3 spans 11 amino acids. Germline V gene lookup returns CDR1 SGHRS and CDR2 YFSETQ.

The table lists this clonotype with many counts. V usage is TRBV20-1 and J usage is TRBJ2-7; TRBD2 might be the D (6 bases). The CDR3 runs to 15 residues. The germline V gene encodes CDR1 DFQATT and CDR2 SNEGSKA (reference sequence). Trimming removed 1 base from V and 2 bases from J, with 15 bases in between. Here the CDR3 DNA reads TGCAGTGCTAGAGGACTAGTCGGGCTGCCCTACGAGCAGTACTTC. This translates into CSARGLVGLPYEQYF.

The V call is TRBV5-1, the J call TRBJ2-7; 14 bases align to TRBD2. J was trimmed by 3 bases and V by 4 bases; bases with no gene match: 9. In germline, CDR1 is SGHRS, CDR2 YFSETQ. The CDR3 length is 17 residues. The CDR3 nucleotides are TGCGCCAGCAGCCTCGGGACTAGCGGGAGTTCCGACTACGAGCAGTACTTC. Translation: CASSLGTSGSSDYEQYF. The full variable domain, rest sourced from reference TRBV5-1 and TRBJ2-7, is KAGVTQTPRYLIKTRGQQVTLSCSPISGHRSVSWYQQTPGQGLQFLFEYFSETQRNKGNFPGRFSGRQFSNSRSEMNVSTLELGDSALYLCASSLGTSGSSDYEQYFGPGTRLTVT.

This clonotype was seen a few times. This sequence joins TRBV6-5 and TRBJ2-3; TRBD2 matches at 11 bases. V lost 1 base, J lost 1 base, and 4 bases stayed unmatched. This CDR3 is 17 amino acids long. CDR1 and CDR2 (germline): MNHEY, SVGAGI. The CDR3 DNA reads as TGTGCCAGCAGTTACTTTACTAGCGGGAGACGCACAGATACGCAGTATTTT. Its translation: CASSYFTSGRRTDTQYF.

This clonotype was detected many times. The chain combines TRBV5-1 with TRBJ2-3; D unresolved. Per the germline V gene, CDR1 is SGHRS and CDR2 is YFSETQ. V lost 5 bases to trimming and J lost 0 bases, with 7 bases between them. This CDR3 has 13 amino acids. The CDR3 DNA sequence: TGCGCCAGCAGTTGGGCGAGCACAGATACGCAGTATTTT. It codes for CASSWASTDTQYF.

This clonotype was observed at least ten times. The chain joins TRBV29-1 to TRBJ2-1, with D uncertain. Germline V gives CDR1 SQVTM, CDR2 ANQGSEA. The CDR3 runs to 14 residues. V gave up 6 bases and J gave up 3 bases, with 15 bases separating them. The CDR3 coding sequence is TGCAGCGTCCTATCCTTTGGGCTCTACAATGAGCAGTTCTTC. This codes for CSVLSFGLYNEQFF.

The CDR3 nucleotides read TGCGCCAGCAGCCAAGAGGTTATACTAGCGGGATGTTACGAGCAGTACTTC. As protein: CASSQEVILAGCYEQYF. V usage is TRBV4-3 and J usage is TRBJ2-7; 10 bases map to TRBD2. V shed 0 bases, J shed 4 bases, and the junction held 9 bases outside the gene matches. Germline loops: CDR1 LGHNA, CDR2 YSLEER. This CDR3 region has 17 residues.

This clonotype has a count of ten or more. The rearrangement joins TRBV29-1 to TRBJ2-6; D is undetermined. This CDR3 region has 13 residues. The germline V gene has CDR1 SQVTM and CDR2 ANQGSEA. The ends were cut back, 7 bases at V and 1 base at J, with 8 bases in the middle. CDR3 nucleotides: TGCAGCGCCGCGTTTTCTGGGGCCAACGTCCTGACTTTC. Its translation is CSAAFSGANVLTF.

This clonotype came up many times. The chain has TRBV4-3 and TRBJ2-4; D may be TRBD2 (6 bases). Trimming stripped 0 bases from V and 7 bases from J, with 19 bases between. The CDR3 is made up of 17 amino acids. CDR1 LGHNA and CDR2 YSLEER come from the germline V gene. Written as DNA, the CDR3 is TGCGCCAGCAGCCAAGACGTGTTAACGGGACGGGGGAACATTCAGTACTTC. Translation gives CASSQDVLTGRGNIQYF.

This clonotype occurred many times. The rearrangement uses TRBV30 and TRBJ2-4; 12 nucleotides agree with TRBD1. V lost 7 bases and J lost 9; bases outside the gene matches: 13. Germline assignment: CDR1 GTSNPN and CDR2 SVGIG (reference sequence). The CDR3 has 15 amino acids. CDR3 sequence: CASSGTGGELFIQYF. The CDR3 region has the DNA TGTGCCTCGAGCGGGACAGGGGGCGAATTGTTCATTCAGTACTTC.

This clonotype was counted ten times or more. This chain uses TRBV6-2 or TRBV6-3 with TRBJ2-7, with a tentative D call TRBD2 (6 bases). Germline V gene sequence: CDR1 MNHEY, CDR2 SVGEGT. Trimming cost V 5 bases and J 6 bases, with 23 bases left between them. CDR3 length: 16 residues. Written as DNA, the CDR3 is TGTGCCAGCAGTCTACGCCGGGACTTGGCTGTTCTCGAGCAGTACTTC. Its translation: CASSLRRDLAVLEQYF.

The V call is TRBV5-1, the J call TRBJ2-7, with 9 bases that match TRBD1. There are 14 residues in the CDR3. J gave up 3 bases and V 7 bases, and 8 bases lay outside the gene matches. Germline CDR1 and CDR2: SGHRS and YFSETQ. The CDR3 DNA reads TGCGCCAGCGCTGGCCAGGACAGGGGCTACGAGCAGTACTTC. Amino acids: CASAGQDRGYEQYF.

This clonotype turned up a few times. The chain uses TRBV20-1 and TRBJ1-1, with D perhaps matching TRBD1 (5 bases). This CDR3 is built from 18 residues. Germline assignment: CDR1 DFQATT and CDR2 SNEGSKA (reference sequence). The germline V and J ends were trimmed by 1 base and 0 bases, with 21 bases remaining between them. The CDR3 coding sequence is TGCAGTGCTAGAGTTCTAAAAAGGCCAGGGATACTGAACACTGAAGCTTTCTTT. The encoded protein is CSARVLKRPGILNTEAFF.

This clonotype was detected only a few times. The chain employs TRBV30 and TRBJ2-2; 7 bases fit TRBD1. The V segment lost 4 bases and the J segment 6 bases; nucleotides outside the gene matches: 2. CDR1 is GTSNPN, CDR2 SVGIG, per germline (reference sequence). This CDR3 spans 12 amino acids. CDR3 amino acids: CAWIQGAGELFF. In DNA form, the CDR3 reads TGTGCCTGGATCCAGGGGGCCGGGGAGCTGTTTTTT.

This clonotype has ten or more counts. This chain connects TRBV4-3 to TRBJ2-7; D is possibly TRBD1 or TRBD2 (6 bases each). This CDR3 is 15 amino acids long. CDR1 is LGHNA, CDR2 YSLEER, per germline. Deletions cut 4 bases from V and 4 bases from J, with 17 bases between. The CDR3 DNA sequence: TGCGCCAGCAGCCTGGGGGGCGGAGCGAATTACGAGCAGTACTTC. It translates to CASSLGGGANYEQYF.

At least ten counts were recorded for this clonotype. This sequence joins TRBV6-5 and TRBJ2-2; D tentatively reads TRBD1 or TRBD2 (5 bases each). CDR1 is MNHEY and CDR2 is SVGAGI in the germline V gene. The CDR3 has 17 residues. V was cut by 4 bases and J by 0 bases, with 15 bases left in between. CDR3 DNA: TGTGCCAGCAGTTTACATCGGGACGCTTCGAACACCGGGGAGCTGTTTTTT. Protein sequence: CASSLHRDASNTGELFF.

This clonotype was found a few times. The chain combines TRBV20-1 with TRBJ2-5; D might be TRBD2 (6 bases). The CDR3 sequence is 16 residues long. Trimming cost V 0 bases and J 1 base, with 15 bases left between them. The germline CDR1 and CDR2 sequences are DFQATT and SNEGSKA (reference sequence). In nucleotides, the CDR3 is TGCAGTGCTAGAGAGGGACTGTCTTATTCCCAAGAGACCCAGTACTTC. Its translation: CSAREGLSYSQETQYF.

This clonotype came up many times. The V gene is TRBV27, the J gene TRBJ2-7; tentatively, D is TRBD2 (6 bases). Trimming left V 8 bases short and J 0 bases short, with 14 bases between. CDR3 length equals 14 residues. CDR1 is MNHEY, CDR2 SMNVEV, per germline (reference sequence). The CDR3 sequence: CASAHGGSSYEQYF. As DNA, the CDR3 is TGTGCCAGCGCCCATGGAGGGAGCTCCTACGAGCAGTACTTC.

The rearrangement joins TRBV28 to TRBJ2-7, with a possible D match to TRBD1 (5 bases). Trimming shortened V by 5 bases and J by 0 bases, and 11 bases separated the two germline ends. The length of the CDR3 is 14 residues. From germline, CDR1 is MDHEN and CDR2 SYDVKM. The CDR3 is CASSGAFRSYEQYF. Here the CDR3 DNA reads TGTGCCAGCAGTGGGGCTTTCCGCTCCTACGAGCAGTACTTC.

This clonotype showed up many times. The chain recombines TRBV7-8 with TRBJ2-1; perhaps D is TRBD1 or TRBD2 (5 bases each). Germline CDR1 is SGHVS and CDR2 is FQNEAQ. Trimming cost V 5 bases and J 3 bases, with 11 bases left between them. The CDR3 runs 14 residues. The CDR3 DNA sequence: TGTGCCAGCAGCGGCCGGGGCCACTACAATGAGCAGTTCTTC. It encodes CASSGRGHYNEQFF.